A single sample gave rise to the 18 T cell receptor beta chains below, sequenced in a study of regulatory T cells in long-lasting Graves disease. To make TCR beta libraries, researchers used iRepertoire HTBI primers and Arm-PCR of CDR3 regions. Each CDR3 protein gets one entry after TCRdb re-called the multiplex PCR reads with MiXCR. This table holds under 500,000 distinct CDR3 sequences, less than 25% found once. Time point of the sample: persistent/refractory GD, antithyroid drugs over 5 years with positive TRAb. TCR sequences were obtained from RNA taken from PBMCs. The sample in question was peripheral blood mononuclear cells (PBMCs), obtained when the disease was refractory, from a patient treated with antithyroid drugs. The origin of the receptors is a female donor with Graves disease.

CDR3 residues: CASSLTLAGRRTQYF. The CDR3, as DNA: TGTGCCAGCAGCTTAACGCTAGCGGGTCGAAGGACCCAGTACTTC. The chain combines TRBV5-6 with TRBJ2-5, with 8 positions matching TRBD2. CDR3 length: 15 amino acids. The germline gives CDR1 SGHDT, CDR2 YYEEEE. V shed 2 bases and J 7 bases; nucleotides not matched to a gene: 10. The full variable domain, in which reference TRBV5-6 and TRBJ2-5 provide the parts outside the CDR3, is DAGVTQSPTHLIKTRGQQVTLRCSPKSGHDTVSWYQQALGQGPQFIFQYYEEEERQRGNFPDRFSGHQFPNYSSELNVNALLLGDSALYLCASSLTLAGRRTQYFGPGTRLLVL.

In its sample, this clonotype was seen many times. The chain links TRBV11-1 to TRBJ1-1; a possible D gene is TRBD1 (5 bases). The CDR3 loop spans 14 amino acids. Trimming removed 3 bases from V and 10 bases from J, with 18 bases in between. Germline lookup yields CDR1 SGHAT and CDR2 FQDESV (reference sequence). The CDR3 nucleotides are TGTGCCAGCAGCTTCGGGGACCACACACTGGGAGCTTTCTTT. Translation gives CASSFGDHTLGAFF.

There are many counts of this clonotype. The V call is TRBV6-1, the J call TRBJ2-7, with TRBD1 matching over 7 bases. J was trimmed by 5 bases and V by 6 bases; bases with no gene match: 13. The germline V gene has CDR1 MNHNS and CDR2 SASEGT. There are 15 residues in the CDR3. CDR3 DNA: TGTGCCAGCAGACGGAGACAGGGAGTGTCCGACGAGCAGTACTTC. It translates to CASRRRQGVSDEQYF.

Remarks on this clonotype: A read error is possible here, since a much larger clone lies one base away. The chain joins TRBV2 to TRBJ1-5, with a tentative D call TRBD1 (5 bases). This CDR3 comprises 15 residues. Germline values: CDR1 SNHLY, CDR2 FYNNEI. V lost 3 bases to trimming and J lost 7 bases, with 16 bases between them. The CDR3 nucleotides are TGTGCCAGCAGTGACCCAGGGTCGGCAGGACAGCCCCAGCATTTT. Its translation: CASSDPGSAGQPQHF. Looking up the rest from reference TRBV2 and TRBJ1-5 gives the full variable domain: EPEVTQTPSHQVTQMGQEVILRCVPISNHLYFYWYRQILGQKVEFLVSFYNNEISEKSEIFDDQFSVERPDGSNFTLKIRSTKLEDSAMYFCASSDPGSAGQPQHFGDGTRLSIL.

The V gene is TRBV14, the J gene TRBJ1-1; a weak D match, TRBD1 (6 bases). CDR3 length: 14 residues. CDR1 and CDR2 from the germline V gene are SGHDN and FVKESK. Trimming pared 5 bases from V and 6 bases from J, leaving 16 bases between. The CDR3 nucleotides are TGTGCCAGCAGCTATATCACAGGGCTGGCTGAAGCTTTCTTT. Protein: CASSYITGLAEAFF.

This clonotype was seen ten or more times. The chain has TRBV6-1 and TRBJ1-1; 7 nucleotides align to TRBD1. CDR1 and CDR2 (germline): MNHNS, SASEGT. Trimming at V came to 2 bases and at J to 1 base, leaving 4 bases not matched to a gene. The CDR3 loop spans 15 amino acids. The CDR3 region has the DNA TGTGCCAGCAGTGAATGGCCAGGGGGGAACACTGAAGCTTTCTTT. Encoded protein: CASSEWPGGNTEAFF.

This chain joins TRBV12-3 or TRBV12-4 and TRBJ2-4, with a tentative D call TRBD2 (5 bases). The germline V and J ends were trimmed by 2 bases and 15 bases, with 11 bases remaining between them. The CDR3 totals 11 residues. The CDR3 DNA follows: TGTGCCAGCAGTTTAACGGACTTCCCGTACTTC. This codes for CASSLTDFPYF.

The V call is TRBV11-2, the J call TRBJ1-6; D possibly corresponds to TRBD1 (5 bases). The germline V gene encodes CDR1 SGHAT and CDR2 FQNNGV. Trimming pared 8 bases from V and 5 bases from J, leaving 13 bases between. The CDR3 spans 14 residues. CDR3 in DNA: TGTGCCAGCTCCCGGGGGGAGAATAATTCACCCCTCCACTTT. It yields the protein CASSRGENNSPLHF.

Concerning this clonotype itself: A much larger clone lies a single base off, so this may be a read error. The chain has TRBV5-5 and TRBJ2-5, with 12 bases that match TRBD2. CDR3 length equals 16 residues. Looked up from germline, CDR1 is SGHKS and CDR2 is YYEKEE (reference sequence). The CDR3 region is CASSLLLAGGEETRYF. The CDR3 DNA follows: TGTGCCAGCAGTTTGCTCCTAGCGGGAGGGGAAGAGACCCGGTACTTC.

Only a few counts were recorded for this clonotype. The chain joins TRBV6-2 or TRBV6-3 to TRBJ2-7; tentatively, D is TRBD2 (6 bases). The CDR3 is made up of 13 amino acids. Deletions cut 1 base from V and 5 bases from J, with 9 bases between. CDR1 and CDR2 (germline): MNHEY, SVGEGT. This chain's CDR3 is CASSYWRTNEQYF. DNA for the CDR3: TGTGCCAGCAGTTACTGGAGGACTAACGAGCAGTACTTC.

This rearrangement joins TRBV7-9 to TRBJ2-7, with D possibly being TRBD1 (6 bases). There are 15 residues in the CDR3. Trimming stripped 4 bases from V and 3 bases from J, with 16 bases between. From germline, CDR1 is SEHNR and CDR2 FQNEAQ (reference sequence). The CDR3, as DNA: TGTGCCAGCAGCTCAGCAAGGACAGTGAGCTACGAGCAGTACTTC. Translating gives CASSSARTVSYEQYF.

The chain is built from TRBV5-1 and TRBJ2-5; D unclear. Trimming pared 2 bases from V and 4 bases from J, leaving 12 bases between. The CDR3 has 14 residues. The germline gives CDR1 SGHRS, CDR2 YFSETQ. CDR3 residues: CASSLLQNLETQYF. The CDR3 DNA sequence: TGCGCCAGCAGCTTACTCCAGAATCTAGAGACCCAGTACTTC.

The chain employs TRBV7-9 and TRBJ2-3; 8 bases match TRBD1. Germline CDR1 reads SEHNR; CDR2 reads FQNEAQ (reference sequence). Losses at the gene ends were 6 bases for V and 5 bases for J; bases not matched to a gene: 10. This CDR3 has 15 amino acids. DNA of the CDR3: TGTGCCAGCAGACTTGGACAGGGCCATCTAGATACGCAGTATTTT. It specifies CASRLGQGHLDTQYF.

This clonotype was seen more than once but under ten times. The chain couples TRBV24-1 to TRBJ2-1; 7 bases are shared with TRBD1. There are 14 residues in the CDR3. With 4 bases clipped from V and 6 bases from J, the junction kept 5 bases outside the gene matches. In germline, CDR1 is KGHDR, CDR2 SFDVKD. As DNA, the CDR3 is TGTGCCACCAGTGACCCGGACAGGTTCAATGAGCAGTTCTTC. It encodes CATSDPDRFNEQFF.

The chain couples TRBV2 to TRBJ2-2, with 8 bases fitting TRBD2. CDR1 and CDR2 (germline): SNHLY, FYNNEI. The J segment lost 7 bases and the V segment lost 6 bases, leaving 13 bases of the junction unmatched. The CDR3 has 16 amino acids. The CDR3 protein is CASSVQDSGGRGELFF. The CDR3 nucleotides read TGTGCCAGCAGCGTCCAGGACAGCGGGGGACGCGGGGAGCTGTTTTTT.

V usage is TRBV7-2 and J usage is TRBJ1-2; no firm D call. The CDR3 contains 14 residues. CDR1 is SGHTA, CDR2 FQGNSA, per germline. V was clipped by 0 bases and J by 7 bases, with 12 bases between them. CDR3 DNA: TGTGCCAGCAGCTTAGCTGTCGCGCCCATTGGCTACACCTTC. This gives the protein CASSLAVAPIGYTF.

The chain couples TRBV19 to TRBJ1-1; D may be TRBD1 (5 bases). The CDR3 runs to 16 residues. V dropped 4 bases and J dropped 0 bases, with 15 bases sitting between them. Germline V gene data show CDR1 as LNHDA and CDR2 as SQIVND (reference sequence). The CDR3, as DNA: TGTGCCAGTAGTAACGAGGACACCTTCATGAACACTGAAGCTTTCTTT. It yields the protein CASSNEDTFMNTEAFF.

This clonotype was recorded a few times. The genes are TRBV24-1 and TRBJ1-5, with a tentative D call TRBD1 (5 bases). Trimming removed 7 bases from V and 4 bases from J, with 13 bases in between. The CDR3 length is 14 residues. Per germline, CDR1 KGHDR and CDR2 SFDVKD. The CDR3 reads CATSQGAQNQPQHF. In nucleotides, the CDR3 is TGTGCCACCAGCCAAGGGGCCCAAAATCAGCCCCAGCATTTT.